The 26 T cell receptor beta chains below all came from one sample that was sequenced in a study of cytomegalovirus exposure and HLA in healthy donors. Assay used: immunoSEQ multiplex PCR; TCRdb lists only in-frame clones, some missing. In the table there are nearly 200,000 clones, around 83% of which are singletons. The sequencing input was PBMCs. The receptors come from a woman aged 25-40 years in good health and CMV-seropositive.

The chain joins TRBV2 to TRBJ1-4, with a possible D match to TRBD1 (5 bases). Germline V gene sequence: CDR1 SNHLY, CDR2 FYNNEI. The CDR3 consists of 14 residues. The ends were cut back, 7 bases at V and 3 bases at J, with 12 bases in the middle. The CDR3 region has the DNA TGTGCCAGCACCAAAGGGGCCGCTAATGAAAAACTGTTTTTT. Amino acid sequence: CASTKGAANEKLFF.

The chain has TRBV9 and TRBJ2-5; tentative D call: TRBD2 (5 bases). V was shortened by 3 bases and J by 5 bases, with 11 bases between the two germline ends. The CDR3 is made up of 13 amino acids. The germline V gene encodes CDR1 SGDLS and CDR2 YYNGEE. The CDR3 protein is CASSAGRAETQYF. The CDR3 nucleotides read TGTGCCAGCAGCGCGGGAAGGGCGGAGACCCAGTACTTC.

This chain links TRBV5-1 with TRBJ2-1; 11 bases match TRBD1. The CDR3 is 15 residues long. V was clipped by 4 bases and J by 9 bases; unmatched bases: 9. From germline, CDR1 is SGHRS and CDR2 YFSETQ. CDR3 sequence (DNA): TGCGCCAGCAGCCCTGGACAGGGGGCTTCTCTTGAGCAGTTCTTC. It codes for CASSPGQGASLEQFF.

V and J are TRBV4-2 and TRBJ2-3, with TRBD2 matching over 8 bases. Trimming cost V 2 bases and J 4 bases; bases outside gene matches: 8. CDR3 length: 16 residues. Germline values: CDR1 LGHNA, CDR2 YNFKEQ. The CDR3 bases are TGTGCCAGCAGCCAATCGACTAAGCGGGGGTCAGATACGCAGTATTTT. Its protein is CASSQSTKRGSDTQYF.

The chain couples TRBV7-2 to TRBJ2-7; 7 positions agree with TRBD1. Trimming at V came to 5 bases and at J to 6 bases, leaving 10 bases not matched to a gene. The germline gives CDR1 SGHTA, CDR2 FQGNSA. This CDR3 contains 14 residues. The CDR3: CASSPQTGLTEQYF. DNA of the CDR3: TGTGCCAGCAGCCCCCAGACAGGGTTGACCGAGCAGTACTTC.

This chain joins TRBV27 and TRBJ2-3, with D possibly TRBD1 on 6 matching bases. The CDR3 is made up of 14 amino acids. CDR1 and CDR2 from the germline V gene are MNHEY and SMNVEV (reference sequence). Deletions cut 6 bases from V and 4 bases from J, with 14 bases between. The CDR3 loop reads CASSRGGQPDTQYF. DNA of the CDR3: TGTGCCAGCAGCCGTGGGGGCCAACCAGATACGCAGTATTTT.

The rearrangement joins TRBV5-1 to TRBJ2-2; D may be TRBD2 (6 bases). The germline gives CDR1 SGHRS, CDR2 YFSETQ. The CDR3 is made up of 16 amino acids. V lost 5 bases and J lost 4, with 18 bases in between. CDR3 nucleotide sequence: TGCGCCAGCAGGAGTACGGGTGGGACTCGCACCGGGGAGCTGTTTTTT. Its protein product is CASRSTGGTRTGELFF.

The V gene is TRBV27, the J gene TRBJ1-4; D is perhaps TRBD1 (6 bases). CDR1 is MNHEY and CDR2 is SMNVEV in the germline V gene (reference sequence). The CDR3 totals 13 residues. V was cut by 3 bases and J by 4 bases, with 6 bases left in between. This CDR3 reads CASSFRGNEKLFF. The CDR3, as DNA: TGTGCCAGCAGTTTCAGGGGTAATGAAAAACTGTTTTTT.

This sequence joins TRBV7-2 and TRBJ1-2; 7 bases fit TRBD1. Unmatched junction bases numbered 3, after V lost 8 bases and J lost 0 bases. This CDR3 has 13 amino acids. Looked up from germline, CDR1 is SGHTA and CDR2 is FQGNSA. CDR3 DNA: TGTGCCAGCCGGGGGACAGCTAACTATGGCTACACCTTC. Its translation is CASRGTANYGYTF. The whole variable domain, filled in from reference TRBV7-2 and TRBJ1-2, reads GAGVSQSPSNKVTEKGKDVELRCDPISGHTALYWYRQSLGQGLEFLIYFQGNSAPDKSGLPSDRFSAERTGGSVSTLTIQRTQQEDSAVYLCASRGTANYGYTFGSGTRLTVV.

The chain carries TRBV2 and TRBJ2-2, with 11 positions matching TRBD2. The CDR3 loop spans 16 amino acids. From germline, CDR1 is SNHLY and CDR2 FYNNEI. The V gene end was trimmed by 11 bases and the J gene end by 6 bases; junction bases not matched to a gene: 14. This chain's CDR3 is CAVLTSGTSKPGELFF. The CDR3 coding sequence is TGTGCCGTGCTGACTAGCGGGACGTCTAAGCCCGGGGAGCTGTTTTTT.

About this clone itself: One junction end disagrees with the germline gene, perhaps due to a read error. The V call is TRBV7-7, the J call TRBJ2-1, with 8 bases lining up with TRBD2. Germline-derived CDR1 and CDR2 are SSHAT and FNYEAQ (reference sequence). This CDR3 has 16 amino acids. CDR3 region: CASSPQAGAPYNEQFF. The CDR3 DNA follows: TGTGCTAGCAGCCCCCAAGCGGGAGCCCCCTACAATGAGCAGTTCTTC.

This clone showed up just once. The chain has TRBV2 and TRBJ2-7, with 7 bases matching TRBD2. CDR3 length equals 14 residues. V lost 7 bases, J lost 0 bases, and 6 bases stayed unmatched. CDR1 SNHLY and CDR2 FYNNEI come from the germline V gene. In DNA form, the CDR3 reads TGTGCCAGCAATATTCGCGGGAGCTCCTACGAGCAGTACTTC. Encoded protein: CASNIRGSSYEQYF.

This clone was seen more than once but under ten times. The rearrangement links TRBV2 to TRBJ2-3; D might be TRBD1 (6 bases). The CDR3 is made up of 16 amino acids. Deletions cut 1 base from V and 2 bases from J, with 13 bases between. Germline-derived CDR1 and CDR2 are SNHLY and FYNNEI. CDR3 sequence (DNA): TGTGCCAGCAGTGAAGGACAGGCCGGTTTCACAGATACGCAGTATTTT. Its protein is CASSEGQAGFTDTQYF.

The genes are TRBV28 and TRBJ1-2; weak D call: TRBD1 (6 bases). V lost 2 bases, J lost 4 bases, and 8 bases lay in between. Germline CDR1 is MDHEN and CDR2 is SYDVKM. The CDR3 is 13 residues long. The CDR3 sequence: CASSLGQTYGYTF. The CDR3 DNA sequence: TGTGCCAGCAGTTTAGGACAGACCTATGGCTACACCTTC.

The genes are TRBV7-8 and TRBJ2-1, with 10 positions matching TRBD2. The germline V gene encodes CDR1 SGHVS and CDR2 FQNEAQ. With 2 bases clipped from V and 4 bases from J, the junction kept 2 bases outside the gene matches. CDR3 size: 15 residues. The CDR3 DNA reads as TGTGCCAGCAGCTTACTAGCGGGAGCGTACAATGAGCAGTTCTTC. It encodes CASSLLAGAYNEQFF.

The DNA for the CDR3 is TGTGCCAGCAGCGTACCTGGGGGGGCAGATACGCAGTATTTT. It specifies CASSVPGGADTQYF. The J gene is TRBJ2-3, the V gene TRBV9, with 7 bases identical to TRBD2. CDR1 and CDR2 (germline): SGDLS, YYNGEE. This CDR3 is 14 amino acids long. J was trimmed by 4 bases and V by 1 base; bases with no gene match: 3.

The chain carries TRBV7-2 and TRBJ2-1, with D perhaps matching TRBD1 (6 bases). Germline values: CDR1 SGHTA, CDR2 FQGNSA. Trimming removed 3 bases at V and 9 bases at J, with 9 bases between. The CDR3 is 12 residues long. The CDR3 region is CASSFRGGEQFF. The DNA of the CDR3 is TGTGCCAGCAGCTTCCGAGGGGGTGAGCAGTTCTTC.

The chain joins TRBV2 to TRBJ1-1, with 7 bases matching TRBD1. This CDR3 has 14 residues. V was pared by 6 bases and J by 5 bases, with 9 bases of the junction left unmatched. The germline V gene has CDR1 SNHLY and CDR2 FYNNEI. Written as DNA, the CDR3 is TGTGCCAGCAGGGGAAGACAGGGATCGACTGAAGCTTTCTTT. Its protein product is CASRGRQGSTEAFF.

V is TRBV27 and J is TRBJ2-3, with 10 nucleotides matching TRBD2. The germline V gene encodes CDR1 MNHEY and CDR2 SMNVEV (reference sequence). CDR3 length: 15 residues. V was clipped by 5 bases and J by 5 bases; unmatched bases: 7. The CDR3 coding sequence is TGTGCCAGCAGTACTCTAGCGGGAGTCGTAGATACGCAGTATTTT. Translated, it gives CASSTLAGVVDTQYF.

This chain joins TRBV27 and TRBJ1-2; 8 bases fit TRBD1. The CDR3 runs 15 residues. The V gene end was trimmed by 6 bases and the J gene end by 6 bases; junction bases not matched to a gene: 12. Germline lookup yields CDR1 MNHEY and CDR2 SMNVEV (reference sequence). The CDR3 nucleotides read TGTGCCAGCAGCGGACAGGGAAGAAGTAGGAATGGCTACACCTTC. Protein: CASSGQGRSRNGYTF.

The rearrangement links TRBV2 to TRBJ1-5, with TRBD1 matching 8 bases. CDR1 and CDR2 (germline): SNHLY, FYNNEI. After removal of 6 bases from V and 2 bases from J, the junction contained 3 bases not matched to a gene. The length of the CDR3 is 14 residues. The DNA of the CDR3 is TGTGCCAGCAGCCTGGGACAGGGCAATCAGCCCCAGCATTTT. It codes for CASSLGQGNQPQHF. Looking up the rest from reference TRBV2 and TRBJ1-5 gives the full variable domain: EPEVTQTPSHQVTQMGQEVILRCVPISNHLYFYWYRQILGQKVEFLVSFYNNEISEKSEIFDDQFSVERPDGSNFTLKIRSTKLEDSAMYFCASSLGQGNQPQHFGDGTRLSIL.

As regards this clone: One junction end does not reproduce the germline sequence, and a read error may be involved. The CDR3 DNA reads TGTGCCAGCAGCTTATACCGACTTAACTACGAGCAGTACTTC. It encodes CASSLYRLNYEQYF. The rearrangement uses TRBV28 and TRBJ2-7; D unresolved. The CDR3 runs to 14 residues. CDR1 and CDR2 from the germline V gene are MDHEN and SYDVKM.

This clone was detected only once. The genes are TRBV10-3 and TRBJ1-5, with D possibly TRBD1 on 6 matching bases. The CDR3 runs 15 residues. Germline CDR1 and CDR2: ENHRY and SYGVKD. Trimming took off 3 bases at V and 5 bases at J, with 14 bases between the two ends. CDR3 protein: CAISDMTGPDQPQHF. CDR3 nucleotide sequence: TGTGCCATCAGTGATATGACAGGCCCTGATCAGCCCCAGCATTTT.

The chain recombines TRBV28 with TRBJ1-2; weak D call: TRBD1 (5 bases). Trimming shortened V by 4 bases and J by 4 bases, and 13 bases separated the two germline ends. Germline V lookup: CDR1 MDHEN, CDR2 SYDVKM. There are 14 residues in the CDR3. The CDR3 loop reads CASSSNDRIYGYTF. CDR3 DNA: TGTGCCAGCAGTTCGAACGACAGAATCTATGGCTACACCTTC.

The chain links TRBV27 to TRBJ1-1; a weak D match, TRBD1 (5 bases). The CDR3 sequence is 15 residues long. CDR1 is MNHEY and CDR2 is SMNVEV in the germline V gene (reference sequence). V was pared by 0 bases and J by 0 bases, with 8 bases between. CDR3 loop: CASSLSPGLNTEAFF. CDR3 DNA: TGTGCCAGCAGTTTATCGCCAGGGTTGAACACTGAAGCTTTCTTT.

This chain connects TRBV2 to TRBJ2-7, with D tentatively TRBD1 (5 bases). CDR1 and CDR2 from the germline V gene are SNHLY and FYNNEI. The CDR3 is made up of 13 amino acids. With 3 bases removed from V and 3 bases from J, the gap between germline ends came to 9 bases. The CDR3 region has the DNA TGTGCCAGCAGTGAGGGGCACGACTACGAGCAGTACTTC. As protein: CASSEGHDYEQYF.